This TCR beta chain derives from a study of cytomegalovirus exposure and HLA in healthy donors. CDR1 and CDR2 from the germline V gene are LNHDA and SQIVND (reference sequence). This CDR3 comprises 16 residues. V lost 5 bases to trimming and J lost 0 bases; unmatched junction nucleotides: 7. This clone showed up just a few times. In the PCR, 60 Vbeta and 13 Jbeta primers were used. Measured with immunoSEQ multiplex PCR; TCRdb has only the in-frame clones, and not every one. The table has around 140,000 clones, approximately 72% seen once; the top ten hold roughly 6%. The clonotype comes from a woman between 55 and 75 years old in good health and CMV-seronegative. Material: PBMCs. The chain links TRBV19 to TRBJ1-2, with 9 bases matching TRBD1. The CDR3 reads CASSSGQGPANYGYTF. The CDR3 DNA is TGTGCCAGTAGTTCCGGACAGGGGCCTGCTAACTATGGCTACACCTTC.